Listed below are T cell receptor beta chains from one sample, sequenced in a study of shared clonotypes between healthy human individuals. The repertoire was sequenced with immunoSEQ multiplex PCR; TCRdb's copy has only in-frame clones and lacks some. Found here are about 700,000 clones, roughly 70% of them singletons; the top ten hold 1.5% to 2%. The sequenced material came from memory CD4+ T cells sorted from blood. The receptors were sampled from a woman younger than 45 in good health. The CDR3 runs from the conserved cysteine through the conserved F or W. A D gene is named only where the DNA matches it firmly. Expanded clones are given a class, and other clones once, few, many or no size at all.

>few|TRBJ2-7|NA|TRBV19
TGTGCCAGTCGCCCAACCTACGGGAGCGTCTCCTACGAGCAGTACTTC
CASRPTYGSVSYEQYF
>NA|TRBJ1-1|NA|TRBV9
TGTGCCAGCAGCACCCACCAAACAGGGAACACTGAAGCTTTCTTT
CASSTHQTGNTEAFF
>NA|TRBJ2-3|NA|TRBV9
TGTGCCAGCAGCGTAGCCCGGGTAGCGTTAACAGATACGCAGTATTTT
CASSVARVALTDTQYF
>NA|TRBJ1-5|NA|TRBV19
TGTGCCAGTAGTCCGAGATCTAGCAATCAGCCCCAGCATTTT
CASSPRSSNQPQHF
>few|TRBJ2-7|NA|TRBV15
TGTGCCACCAGCAGAGCTCAGGGAGCCGGCTACGAGCAGTACTTC
CATSRAQGAGYEQYF
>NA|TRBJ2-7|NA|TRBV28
TGTGCCAGCAGTCCGAACCTCGGAGGCGGGACCTACGAGCAGTACTTC
CASSPNLGGGTYEQYF
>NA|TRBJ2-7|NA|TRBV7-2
TGTGCCAGCAGCTTAAGCGTGGCGACCGAGCAGTACTTC
CASSLSVATEQYF
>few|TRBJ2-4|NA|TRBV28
TGTGCCAGCAGTTTAGGGACCACAGCTAACATTCAGTACTTC
CASSLGTTANIQYF
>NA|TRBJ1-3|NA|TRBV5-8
TGTGTCTATAGAGTCGCGCCTAAGGGGAACACCATATATTTT
CVYRVAPKGNTIYF
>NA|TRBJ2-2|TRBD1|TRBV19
TGTGCCAGTAGTATAGGGTCATCGACAGGGGAAATTCCCGGGGAGCTGTTTTTT
CASSIGSSTGEIPGELFF
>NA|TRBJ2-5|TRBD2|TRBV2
TGTGCCAGCAGTCAAACTAGCGGAGGAGAGACCCAGTACTTC
CASSQTSGGETQYF
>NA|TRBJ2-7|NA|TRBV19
TGTGCCAGTGCGACCGGTGGGGTGCCCTACGAGCAGTACTTC
CASATGGVPYEQYF
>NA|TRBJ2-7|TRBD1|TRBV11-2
TGTGCCAGCAGCGTAATCAACAGGGGGTCCTACGAGCAGTACTTC
CASSVINRGSYEQYF
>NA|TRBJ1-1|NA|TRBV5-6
TGTGCCAGCAGCTTGGTGGAGGGGACTGAAGCTTTCTTT
CASSLVEGTEAFF
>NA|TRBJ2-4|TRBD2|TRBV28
TGTGCCAGCAGGCCTAGCGGAATAGAAAACATTCAGTACTTC
CASRPSGIENIQYF
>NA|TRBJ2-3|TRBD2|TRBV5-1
TGCGCCAGCTCCCCACTAGCGGAGACTAGCACAGATACGCAGTATTTT
CASSPLAETSTDTQYF
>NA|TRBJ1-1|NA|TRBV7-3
TGTGCCAGCAGCTTATGGGAAAGGATTGAAGCTTTCTTT
CASSLWERIEAFF
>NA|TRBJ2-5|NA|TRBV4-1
TGCGCCAGCAGCTGGGGTAGCTTGGAGACCCAGTACTTC
CASSWGSLETQYF
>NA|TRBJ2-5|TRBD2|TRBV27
TGTGCCAGCAGTCCGTCGGGGCTAGCGGGAGTGAAGACCCAGTACTTC
CASSPSGLAGVKTQYF
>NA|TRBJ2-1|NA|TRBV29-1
TGCAGCGTTGAAAGGCAGGACGATGAGCAGTTCTTC
CSVERQDDEQFF
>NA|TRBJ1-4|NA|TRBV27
TGTGCCAGCTCCCGGACAGTGCCTATTGAAAAACTGTTTTTT
CASSRTVPIEKLFF
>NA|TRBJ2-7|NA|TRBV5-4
TGTGCCAGCAGCCAGGACTTGAACTCCTACGAGCAGTACTTC
CASSQDLNSYEQYF
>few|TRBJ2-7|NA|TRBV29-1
TGCAGCGTTAGCGGCTCCTCCTACGAGCAGTACTTC
CSVSGSSYEQYF
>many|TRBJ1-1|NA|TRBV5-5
TGTGCCAGCAGCTCGGGACCCGTGAGTTTCACTGAAGCTTTCTTT
CASSSGPVSFTEAFF
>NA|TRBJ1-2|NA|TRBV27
TGTGCCAGCAGAGGGGGTACTTTTAACTATGGCTACACCTTC
CASRGGTFNYGYTF
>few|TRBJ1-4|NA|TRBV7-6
TGTGCCAGCAGCTTAGTTCAGGGTGGGGGAAAACTGTTTTTT
CASSLVQGGGKLFF
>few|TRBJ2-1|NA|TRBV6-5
TGTGCCAGCAGTGACCTAGCTGCCTACAATGAGCAGTTCTTC
CASSDLAAYNEQFF
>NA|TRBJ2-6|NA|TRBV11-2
TGTGCCAGCAGCTTAGGCAGCTCTGGGGCCAACGTCCTGACTTTC
CASSLGSSGANVLTF
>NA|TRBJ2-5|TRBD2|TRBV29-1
TGCAGCGGTAGTAGCGGGAGCGGAGGGACCCAGTACTTC
CSGSSGSGGTQYF
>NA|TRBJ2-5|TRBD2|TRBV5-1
TGCGCCAGCAGTCCTGGTAGCGGCGGGAGGGAGACCCAGTACTTC
CASSPGSGGRETQYF
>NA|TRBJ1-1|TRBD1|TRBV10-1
TGCGCCAGCAGTGACTCGCGGACAGGGGCGGGAGAGGCTTTCTTT
CASSDSRTGAGEAFF
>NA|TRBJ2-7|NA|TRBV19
TGTGCCAGTAGTCCTCATAGCGGAGCTTCGTACGAGCAGTACTTC
CASSPHSGASYEQYF
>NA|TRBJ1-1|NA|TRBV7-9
TGTGCCAGCAGCTTGTCCGACAGGGAAGCTTTCTTT
CASSLSDREAFF
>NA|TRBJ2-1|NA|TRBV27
TGTGCCAGCAGTTGGATGGACCAGGGAGTTTCTCATGAGCAGTTCTTC
CASSWMDQGVSHEQFF